This T cell receptor (beta chain) was retrieved from a study of T cells in Graves' hyperthyroidism and ophthalmopathy (dated by TCRdb to about 2019). The study in broad terms: Peripheral blood samples were taken at the time of initial diagnosis, prior to any treatment. To identify TCR V-J signatures that set the groups apart, the researchers used a discovery cohort of 100 patients, made up of about 44 with Graves' ophthalmopathy and around 58 with stable Graves' hyperthyroidism. An independent validation cohort of around 20 hyperthyroidism patients and more than 15 patients who later progressed to ophthalmopathy tested prospective prediction of ophthalmopathy. For training and testing, the 100 or so patients in the discovery cohort were randomly divided in a 7:3 ratio. Thyroid tissue and blood T-cell repertoires from six Graves' hyperthyroidism patients were also compared in the study. Once sampling was done, hyperthyroidism patients were given methimazole at a starting dose of 30 mg daily, whereas ophthalmopathy patients were given high-dose intravenous methylprednisolone. TCR Vbeta CDR3 sequencing of 140 or so peripheral blood samples (43 ophthalmopathy, about 80 hyperthyroidism and approximately 17 progressor patients) is reported in the paper.

The investigation overall reported the following: A model built on a 13 V-J signature distinguished ophthalmopathy from stable hyperthyroidism, reaching about 89% sensitivity and about 81% specificity in cross-validation and 80%/75% in testing. Most expanded thyroid clonotypes (frequency above 0.001) were also found in blood, which suggests that blood repertoires may mirror thyroid immune responses. No statistical method was used to set the sample size in advance, and investigators knew the group allocation. In validation, the model predicted progression to ophthalmopathy with approximately 69% sensitivity and roughly 72% specificity, a median of approximately 6.7 months before onset.

CDR1 MGHRA and CDR2 YSYEKL are derived from the germline V gene. The CDR3 measures 14 amino acids from cysteine to phenylalanine. Of all the DNA, just the CDR3 is kept, 42 bases in frame from base 1. V is reduced by 5 bases and J by 4 bases, leaving a spacing of 12 bases between them. Amplification of TCR beta CDR3 regions was carried out from RNA transcripts. The TCR CDR3 was subjected to a first round of RT-PCR using the HTBI primer set and the Qiagen OneStep RT-PCR kit. Libraries were constructed in a second round of multiplex PCR, after which size selection and purification were performed. The libraries were sequenced on an Illumina HiSeq2000 using paired-end 100 bp reads. Processing in the source paper ran as follows. SOAPnuke was used to process the raw data, removing reads that contained adapters or uncalled bases, had a mean Phred below 15, or lacked an exact match to the constant primer or identifier. High-quality paired reads were merged using COPE v1.2.5, and each unique nucleotide sequence was defined as a clonotype. MiTCR v1.1 was used to align clonotypes to the IMGT TRBV, TRBD and TRBJ reference segments. The analysis was restricted to V-J combinations with a frequency above 0.0001, which together covered just over 98% of the repertoires. The TCS score was defined as F50 (clonal expansion) divided by E x V (chaos), with BLOSUM62-based TCRdist calculated between CDR3 peptides within each V-J. Welch's t-statistics and random forest reduced approximately 520 V-J features to roughly 13, which were used in a naive Bayes classifier (R e1071). TCRdb's own reprocessing of the public reads used fastp at Q25 and MiXCR and kept productive beta chains. Duplicate CDR3 protein sequences are folded into a single record with the most common DNA and genes. The V and J calls come from TCRdb's annotation, not from the publication. This sample comprises 640,000 or so distinct CDR3 sequences, approximately 15% of them detected only once. The ten largest account for 6.5% to 9% of the sample.

Ophthalmopathy patients had moderately to severely active disease, with a Clinical Activity Score of 3 or more, a NOSPECS grade of 4 or more, and a disease duration of less than 3 months. Any patient with an uncontrolled infection, another autoimmune disease, pregnancy or lactation was excluded. Clinical symptoms, serum thyroxine and TRAb, thyroid ultrasound, and orbital computed tomography formed the basis for the diagnoses. PBMCs were separated from over 9 ml of fresh peripheral blood using Ficoll-Paque density gradient centrifugation. Trizol reagent was used to extract total RNA, and RNA quality was then checked on an Agilent 2100 Bioanalyzer. With regard to this clonotype: The specificity of this receptor is unknown. Base-call qualities are not available, and no considerably larger clone is one nucleotide away.

The specimen sequenced was blood. The chain was built from TRBV4-1 and TRBJ1-5, and the D gene may be TRBD1, 5 bases matching. The source is a woman between 18 and 29 years old with Graves' ophthalmopathy. The CDR3 reads CASSAPRQNQPQHF. In nucleotides, the sequence is TGCGCCAGCAGCGCCCCTAGACAGAATCAGCCCCAGCATTTT.